This TCR beta chain was retrieved from a study of spatial heterogeneity in lung cancer. This clonotype was observed many times. TCRdb itself ran the 5' RACE reads through MiXCR, one entry per CDR3 protein. The sample contains under 8,500 distinct CDR3 sequences, about 5% of which appear only once. The time point: sample taken at primary tumor resection. Whole RNA came from tumor, nontumor lung or frozen PBMC and was sequenced without being sorted. V was trimmed by 2 bases and J by 12 bases, leaving 11 bases between them. CDR3 size: 12 residues. Germline CDR1 reads WSHSY; CDR2 reads SAAADI. This sequence originates from a female donor with early-stage non-small cell lung cancer. Sequences were derived from normal lung tissue next to the tumor, sampled at surgery. The gene calls are TRBV10-2 and TRBJ2-1; D possibly corresponds to TRBD2 (5 bases). CDR3 protein: CASSEMGRGQFF. CDR3 nucleotides: TGCGCCAGCAGTGAGATGGGTCGGGGGCAGTTCTTC.